This T cell receptor (beta chain) was documented in a study of blood T cell repertoires in COVID-19. At the level of the study: Italy, Spain and the United States were the sources of the convalescent and acute COVID-19 samples.

Under the authors' procedure: Amplification of reference gene primers was used by the study to estimate nucleated cell counts. TCRdb's table, derived via immunoSEQ multiplex PCR, lists solely in-frame clones and lacks some. The DNA was the basis for D and trimming; V, J and clone size are from that table. Of around 270,000 clones listed, around nine tenths are singletons. CDR3 length: 15 residues. V was pared by 5 bases and J by 4 bases, with 6 bases of the junction left unmatched. The germline V gene encodes CDR1 MNHEY and CDR2 SVGEGT. This clonotype originated in a woman between 55 and 75 years old with COVID-19, enrolled during active disease. The chain carries TRBV6-2 or TRBV6-3 and TRBJ1-5; 9 bases map to TRBD1. Sequencing was done on a sample of peripheral blood. The CDR3 sequence: CASSNEDRGNQPQHF. In nucleotides, the CDR3 is TGTGCCAGCAGTAACGAGGACAGGGGAAATCAGCCCCAGCATTTT.